The 2 T cell receptor beta chains below come from one sample, sequenced in a study of CD8 T cells in ankylosing spondylitis. TCRdb re-called the 5' RACE reads through MiXCR, storing one row per CDR3 protein. The data contain 130,000 or so distinct CDR3 sequences, about an eighth of them singletons. The sequenced sample was blood, either unsorted or a sorted T cell fraction (not recorded which). The receptors were gathered from a female donor with ankylosing spondylitis or in good health (not recorded which).

This clonotype occurred many times. J is TRBJ2-5 and V is TRBV20-1, with 10 bases fitting TRBD2. Trimming took 5 bases from V and 4 from J; bases not matched to a gene: 7. CDR1 and CDR2 from the germline V gene are DFQATT and SNEGSKA (reference sequence). The CDR3 is 14 residues long. The CDR3 nucleotides read TGCAGTGCTTCCGGGCTAGCGGGGGTAGAGACCCAGTACTTC. It translates to CSASGLAGVETQYF.

Only a few counts were recorded for this clonotype. This sequence joins TRBV28 and TRBJ1-5, with 8 nucleotides matching TRBD1. CDR1 is MDHEN, CDR2 SYDVKM, per germline. The CDR3 spans 17 residues. J was trimmed by 0 bases and V by 7 bases; bases with no gene match: 11. CDR3 protein: CASTVSRGRVSNQPQHF. The DNA of the CDR3 is TGTGCCAGCACCGTGAGCAGGGGGCGAGTTAGCAATCAGCCCCAGCATTTT.